The table lists the clone carrying this T cell receptor beta chain with a count of one. The antigen is unknown. The PCR used 60 Vbeta and 13 Jbeta primers. Original analysis: Later work found 65 million to 85 million unique TCR beta chains, with 9.5 million to 12 million shared. Clones were read by immunoSEQ multiplex PCR, and TCRdb kept only the in-frame ones, dropping some. The V and J calls and clone size were taken over from that table, and D and trimming were inferred from the DNA. Of about 130,000 clones detected, 85% appear once; the ten largest clones hold about 7%. Germline assignment: CDR1 GTSNPN and CDR2 SVGIG (reference sequence). The ends were cut back, 4 bases at V and 7 bases at J, with 20 bases in the middle. This CDR3 is built from 14 residues. The sample is drawn from a study of cytomegalovirus exposure and HLA in healthy donors. General study findings and limits: TCR beta chains associated with HLA were, in a later analysis, more clonally expanded than equally common others.

Sequencing was carried out using PBMCs. The V and J genes are TRBV30 and TRBJ2-7; D is possibly TRBD1 (5 bases). The TCR was taken from a woman aged 30 to 39 in good health and CMV-seropositive. The CDR3 spells CAWKVQGVFGEQYF. CDR3 nucleotides: TGTGCCTGGAAGGTGCAGGGTGTTTTCGGTGAGCAGTACTTC. Drawing the rest from reference TRBV30 and TRBJ2-7, the complete variable domain is SQTIHQWPATLVQPVGSPLSLECTVEGTSNPNLYWYRQAAGRGLQLLFYSVGIGQISSEVPQNLSASRPQDRQFILSSKKLLLSDSGFYLCAWKVQGVFGEQYFGPGTRLTVT.